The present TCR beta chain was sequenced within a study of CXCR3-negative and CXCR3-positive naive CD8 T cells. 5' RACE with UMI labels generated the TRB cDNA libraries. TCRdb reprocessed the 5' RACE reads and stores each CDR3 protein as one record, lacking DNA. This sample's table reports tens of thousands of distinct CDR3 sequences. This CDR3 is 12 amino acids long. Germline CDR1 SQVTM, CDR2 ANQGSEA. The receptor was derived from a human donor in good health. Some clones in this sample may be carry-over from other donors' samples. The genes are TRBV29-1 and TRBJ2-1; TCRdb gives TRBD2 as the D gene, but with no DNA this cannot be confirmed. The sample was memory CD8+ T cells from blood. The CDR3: CSARGLGNEQFF.